The 20 T cell receptor beta chains below all came from one sample that was sequenced in a study of blood T cell repertoires in COVID-19. Sequenced by immunoSEQ multiplex PCR; TCRdb stores in-frame clones only, minus some. The sample records approximately 33,000 clones, approximately 91% being singletons. Sequencing was carried out using peripheral blood. The receptors here all came from a man aged 65-85 years with acute or convalescent COVID-19.

This rearrangement joins TRBV11-2 to TRBJ2-7; D call uncertain. The length of the CDR3 is 14 residues. With 1 base removed from V and 4 bases from J, the gap between germline ends came to 11 bases. The germline gives CDR1 SGHAT, CDR2 FQNNGV. Here the CDR3 DNA reads TGTGCCAGCAGCTTAGGGCCAGGCCGTTACGAGCAGTACTTC. Its translation: CASSLGPGRYEQYF.

The chain carries TRBV7-9 and TRBJ1-1; D call uncertain. This CDR3 has 15 amino acids. Trimming left V 0 bases short and J 1 base short, with 9 bases between. CDR1 and CDR2 from the germline V gene are SEHNR and FQNEAQ (reference sequence). The CDR3 region is CASSLAGRANTEAFF. Here the CDR3 DNA reads TGTGCCAGCAGCTTAGCGGGCAGAGCGAACACTGAAGCTTTCTTT.

The genes are TRBV2 and TRBJ2-5; 7 bases are shared with TRBD1. The J segment lost 4 bases and the V segment lost 4 bases, leaving 9 bases of the junction unmatched. Germline CDR1 and CDR2: SNHLY and FYNNEI. The CDR3 is made up of 15 amino acids. CDR3 sequence reads: CASSVRQGGTETQYF. DNA of the CDR3: TGTGCCAGCAGTGTTAGACAGGGTGGAACAGAGACCCAGTACTTC.

J is TRBJ1-2 and V is TRBV28; TRBD1 might be the D (5 bases). The CDR3 has 13 residues. Germline V gene sequence: CDR1 MDHEN, CDR2 SYDVKM. Trimming stripped 6 bases from V and 4 bases from J, with 12 bases between. The CDR3 DNA is TGTGCCAGCAGCCGCTACGGGGGCTATGGCTACACCTTC. Its translation: CASSRYGGYGYTF.

The CDR3 region has the DNA TGTGCCAGCAGTGAAAGGGCGGGAGGGGGAGAGACCCAGTACTTC. This gives the protein CASSERAGGGETQYF. The rearrangement uses TRBV6-1 and TRBJ2-5; TRBD2 agrees at 9 bases. The CDR3 is made up of 15 amino acids. Germline V CDR1 and CDR2: MNHNS, SASEGT. V shed 2 bases and J 4 bases; nucleotides not matched to a gene: 5.

J is TRBJ1-6 and V is TRBV19, with D uncertain. V lost 7 bases, J lost 7 bases, and 8 bases lay in between. Germline assignment: CDR1 LNHDA and CDR2 SQIVND (reference sequence). There are 12 residues in the CDR3. CDR3 protein: CASKARNSPLHF. The CDR3 region has the DNA TGTGCCAGTAAAGCTCGGAATTCACCCCTCCACTTT. The entire variable domain, with the rest obtained from reference TRBV19 and TRBJ1-6, is as follows: DGGITQSPKYLFRKEGQNVTLSCEQNLNHDAMYWYRQDPGQGLRLIYYSQIVNDFQKGDIAEGYSVSREKKESFPLTVTSAQKNPTAFYLCASKARNSPLHFGNGTRLTVT.

The DNA for the CDR3 is TGTGCCAGCAGAACGAGGACAGATACGCAGTATTTT. Residues: CASRTRTDTQYF. J is TRBJ2-3 and V is TRBV6-6; D call uncertain. Between the trimmed V and J ends, which lost 6 bases and 3 bases, there was a span of 7 bases. Looked up from germline, CDR1 is MNHNY and CDR2 is SVGAGI (reference sequence). The CDR3 is made up of 12 amino acids.

This chain links TRBV27 with TRBJ2-1, with D perhaps TRBD2 (7 bases). CDR3 size: 14 residues. Per the germline V gene, CDR1 is MNHEY and CDR2 is SMNVEV (reference sequence). Trimming took 3 bases from V and 6 from J, leaving 12 bases between them. This CDR3 is CASSFRGALNEQFF. The CDR3 DNA reads TGTGCCAGCAGTTTTCGGGGGGCGCTCAATGAGCAGTTCTTC.

J is TRBJ1-4 and V is TRBV6-5; D ambiguous. The V end was cut by 0 bases, the J end by 8 bases, with 13 bases between. Germline loops: CDR1 MNHEY, CDR2 SVGAGI. The CDR3 has 15 residues. The CDR3 nucleotides read TGTGCCAGCAGTTACTCCGGGGTTGAAGACGAAAAACTGTTTTTT. Protein product: CASSYSGVEDEKLFF.

CDR3 residues: CASSVGASGSLGETQYF. Here the CDR3 DNA reads TGTGCCAGCAGCGTAGGGGCTAGCGGGAGTTTGGGCGAGACCCAGTACTTC. The rearrangement joins TRBV9 to TRBJ2-5; TRBD2 aligns across 10 bases. Germline V gene data show CDR1 as SGDLS and CDR2 as YYNGEE. The trim removed 0 bases at V and 5 bases at J, leaving 10 bases unmatched. This CDR3 has 17 amino acids.

The V call is TRBV19, the J call TRBJ2-2, with 12 bases aligning to TRBD1. Per the germline V gene, CDR1 is LNHDA and CDR2 is SQIVND (reference sequence). The CDR3 is 16 residues long. Trimming cost V 5 bases and J 7 bases; bases outside gene matches: 8. The DNA for the CDR3 is TGTGCCAGTAGTCGGGCGGGACAGGGGGCCGTCGGGGAGCTGTTTTTT. The encoded protein is CASSRAGQGAVGELFF. The full variable domain, completed using reference TRBV19 and TRBJ2-2, is DGGITQSPKYLFRKEGQNVTLSCEQNLNHDAMYWYRQDPGQGLRLIYYSQIVNDFQKGDIAEGYSVSREKKESFPLTVTSAQKNPTAFYLCASSRAGQGAVGELFFGEGSRLTVL.

This clone has a single count. The CDR3 here is CASSYSWDSPGAFF. The CDR3 DNA reads TGTGCCAGCAGTTATTCCTGGGACAGCCCCGGGGCTTTCTTT. The chain couples TRBV6-2 or TRBV6-3 to TRBJ1-1; the match to TRBD1 covers 7 bases. Germline V CDR1 and CDR2: MNHEY, SVGEGT. Trimming cost V 3 bases and J 11 bases; bases outside gene matches: 12. The length of the CDR3 is 14 residues.

This chain connects TRBV29-1 to TRBJ2-7; D is possibly TRBD2 (6 bases). The V gene lost 2 bases and the J gene lost 2 bases, with 16 bases spanning the gap. Germline loops: CDR1 SQVTM, CDR2 ANQGSEA. The CDR3 length is 15 residues. This CDR3 is CSVEREQGKTYEQYF. In DNA form, the CDR3 reads TGCAGCGTTGAACGGGAGCAGGGAAAAACCTACGAGCAGTACTTC.

CDR3 sequence (DNA): TGTGCCAGCAGCAGACAGGGATCTGGAAACACCATATATTTT. Residues: CASSRQGSGNTIYF. The chain couples TRBV5-6 to TRBJ1-3, with 7 bases lining up with TRBD1. In germline, CDR1 is SGHDT, CDR2 YYEEEE. V lost 4 bases, J lost 1 base, and 2 bases stayed unmatched. The CDR3 covers 14 residues.

This clone has only one observation. The junction departs from the called germline gene at one end, perhaps through a read error. The chain uses TRBV9 and TRBJ2-1; TRBD1 matches 7 bases. CDR3 length: 14 amino acids. The germline V gene has CDR1 SGDLS and CDR2 YYNGEE. For the CDR3, the DNA is TGTGCCAGCAGCACGCAACAGGGGTACACTGAGCAGTTCTTC. Protein: CASSTQQGYTEQFF.

The chain employs TRBV28 and TRBJ2-3, with 7 bases identical to TRBD2. Germline V gene data show CDR1 as MDHEN and CDR2 as SYDVKM. The CDR3 covers 14 residues. Germline trimming cut 10 bases from V and 0 bases from J; bases unmatched to any gene: 7. The CDR3 here is CATFVSGSTDTQYF. CDR3 in DNA: TGTGCCACCTTCGTTAGCGGGAGCACAGATACGCAGTATTTT.

The chain carries TRBV28 and TRBJ2-3; 14 nucleotides match TRBD2. The CDR3 extends over 15 amino acids. Germline V gene lookup returns CDR1 MDHEN and CDR2 SYDVKM. Losses at the gene ends were 5 bases for V and 3 bases for J; bases not matched to a gene: 1. The DNA of the CDR3 is TGTGCCAGCAGTCGACTAGCGGGAGGGACAGATACGCAGTATTTT. Its protein product is CASSRLAGGTDTQYF. Looking up the rest from reference TRBV28 and TRBJ2-3 gives the full variable domain: DVKVTQSSRYLVKRTGEKVFLECVQDMDHENMFWYRQDPGLGLRLIYFSYDVKMKEKGDIPEGYSVSREKKERFSLILESASTNQTSMYLCASSRLAGGTDTQYFGPGTRLTVL.

The chain combines TRBV5-1 with TRBJ1-1; D is uncertain. This CDR3 is 15 amino acids long. Trimming took 5 bases from V and 2 from J, leaving 16 bases between them. Germline CDR1 reads SGHRS; CDR2 reads YFSETQ. CDR3 in amino acids: CASSARVVTNTEAFF. CDR3 nucleotides: TGCGCCAGCAGTGCGAGGGTTGTAACTAACACTGAAGCTTTCTTT. The full variable domain, its missing parts supplied by reference TRBV5-1 and TRBJ1-1, is KAGVTQTPRYLIKTRGQQVTLSCSPISGHRSVSWYQQTPGQGLQFLFEYFSETQRNKGNFPGRFSGRQFSNSRSEMNVSTLELGDSALYLCASSARVVTNTEAFFGQGTRLTVV.

V gene TRBV18 combines with J gene TRBJ2-1, with a possible D match to TRBD2 (5 bases). The CDR3 contains 14 residues. Between the trimmed V and J ends, which lost 3 bases and 8 bases, there was a span of 14 bases. Germline V lookup: CDR1 KGHSH, CDR2 LQKENI. In nucleotides, the CDR3 is TGTGCCAGCTCACCTTCTCTCGACGGGGATGAGCAGTTCTTC. This gives the protein CASSPSLDGDEQFF.

V usage is TRBV5-1 and J usage is TRBJ2-3; 7 positions agree with TRBD1. V was pared by 0 bases and J by 2 bases, with 6 bases of the junction left unmatched. This CDR3 is built from 16 residues. Germline lookup yields CDR1 SGHRS and CDR2 YFSETQ. CDR3 nucleotides: TGCGCCAGCAGCTTGGCCCCGGGACAGATCACAGATACGCAGTATTTT. Amino acids: CASSLAPGQITDTQYF.